These 26 T cell receptor beta chains were all obtained from the same sample, sequenced in a study of T-cell memory formation after mild COVID-19. Via MiXCR, TCRdb re-called the 5' RACE reads, giving one row per CDR3 protein. The sample yields a few hundred thousand distinct CDR3 sequences, 25% to 30% seen once. Sequencing was performed on PBMCs or a T cell subset sorted from them (not recorded which). The receptors shown here come from an adult woman who had mild COVID-19 (a few samples of this study predate the infection). Cell type and time point are not known.

In this sample, this clonotype turned up once. The rearrangement uses TRBV7-9 and TRBJ2-3; D call uncertain. V lost 3 bases and J 2 bases, leaving 18 bases between the germline ends. CDR1 is SEHNR, CDR2 FQNEAQ, per germline (reference sequence). The CDR3 consists of 17 residues. CDR3 DNA: TGTGCCAGCAGCTTTACCCTGGATGTCGCTTACACAGATACGCAGTATTTT. Translation gives CASSFTLDVAYTDTQYF. The full variable domain, in which reference TRBV7-9 and TRBJ2-3 provide the parts outside the CDR3, is DTGVSQNPRHKITKRGQNVTFRCDPISEHNRLYWYRQTLGQGPEFLTYFQNEAQLEKSRLLSDRFSAERPKGSFSTLEIQRTEQGDSAMYLCASSFTLDVAYTDTQYFGPGTRLTVL.

With respect to this clonotype: A much larger clone lies one base from this, so it may be a read error. This is likely a read error, given that the CDR3 carries no conserved phenylalanine or tryptophan at its end. The rearrangement uses TRBV18 and TRBJ2-7; no firm D call. The germline V gene encodes CDR1 KGHSH and CDR2 LQKENI. The CDR3 sequence is 16 residues long. The V gene lost 4 bases and the J gene lost 0 bases, with 16 bases spanning the gap. The CDR3 reads CASSLFSGTSSYEQYL. Here the CDR3 DNA reads TGTGCCAGCTCACTCTTTTCAGGCACGAGCTCCTACGAGCAGTACTTA.

This chain uses TRBV5-1 with TRBJ2-3; TRBD2 matches 10 bases. V trimming: 4 bases; J trimming: 4 bases; junction bases outside the gene matches: 6. This CDR3 spans 15 amino acids. Germline values: CDR1 SGHRS, CDR2 YFSETQ. CDR3 sequence (DNA): TGCGCCAGCAGCAGGGTGGGACTAGCGTCAGATACGCAGTATTTT. This translates into CASSRVGLASDTQYF.

The chain has TRBV23-1 and TRBJ1-1, with D uncertain. TRBV23-1 is marked as an open reading frame, function uncertain. V was trimmed by 8 bases and J by 1 base, leaving 11 bases between them. There are 13 residues in the CDR3. CDR3: CASPRAKNTEAFF. The CDR3 bases are TGCGCCAGCCCGCGGGCGAAGAACACTGAAGCTTTCTTT.

The chain uses TRBV7-3 and TRBJ1-3; D not resolved. Germline CDR1 SGHTA, CDR2 FQGTGA. This CDR3 has 19 residues. V lost 3 bases and J 5 bases, leaving 26 bases between the germline ends. CDR3 region: CASSFIAAYPVHRRNTIYF. The CDR3 DNA reads TGTGCCAGCAGCTTTATTGCGGCCTATCCCGTACATCGTCGAAACACCATATATTTT. Combining the CDR3 with reference TRBV7-3 and TRBJ1-3 gives the whole variable domain GAGVSQTPSNKVTEKGKYVELRCDPISGHTALYWYRQSLGQGPEFLIYFQGTGAADDSGLPNDRFFAVRPEGSVSTLKIQRTERGDSAVYLCASSFIAAYPVHRRNTIYFGEGSWLTVV.

The V gene is TRBV6-5, the J gene TRBJ2-1; D gene unclear. The ends were cut back, 3 bases at V and 6 bases at J, with 15 bases in the middle. The CDR3 covers 15 residues. Germline CDR1 MNHEY, CDR2 SVGAGI. CDR3 sequence (DNA): TGTGCCAGCAGTTATAGGTCTCCTAAGCTCAATGAGCAGTTCTTC. This gives the protein CASSYRSPKLNEQFF.

This chain uses TRBV5-4 with TRBJ1-6; 7 bases are a match to TRBD1. Unmatched junction bases numbered 0, after V lost 0 bases and J lost 6 bases. The CDR3 totals 14 residues. The germline V gene has CDR1 SGHNT and CDR2 YYREEE (reference sequence). In nucleotides, the CDR3 is TGTGCCAGCAGCTTGGAGGGGGCTAATTCACCCCTCCACTTT. Its translation is CASSLEGANSPLHF.

This clonotype was detected a few times. The J gene is TRBJ2-1, the V gene TRBV20-1, with 9 bases that match TRBD2. Germline V CDR1 and CDR2: DFQATT, SNEGSKA (reference sequence). The CDR3 runs to 16 residues. Losses at the gene ends were 5 bases for V and 4 bases for J; bases not matched to a gene: 12. The CDR3 region is CSASLSLAGTYNEQFF. The CDR3 nucleotides are TGCAGTGCTTCTCTTAGTCTAGCGGGGACTTACAATGAGCAGTTCTTC.

This clonotype was found a few times. This chain links TRBV3-1 with TRBJ2-1; 7 bases map to TRBD1. The germline gives CDR1 LGHDT, CDR2 YNNKEL (reference sequence). The CDR3 loop spans 14 amino acids. The J segment lost 7 bases and the V segment lost 4 bases, leaving 7 bases of the junction unmatched. CDR3 loop: CASSPRQGWNEQFF. CDR3 nucleotides: TGTGCCAGCAGCCCCCGACAGGGTTGGAATGAGCAGTTCTTC.

Only a few counts were recorded for this clonotype. The chain uses TRBV6-5 and TRBJ2-3; 9 nucleotides align to TRBD2. The CDR3 is 15 residues long. Losses at the gene ends were 2 bases for V and 1 base for J; bases not matched to a gene: 1. Germline V gives CDR1 MNHEY, CDR2 SVGAGI. Written as DNA, the CDR3 is TGTGCCAGCAGTTACGGGACTAGCCGCACAGATACGCAGTATTTT. As protein: CASSYGTSRTDTQYF.

The J gene is TRBJ1-5, the V gene TRBV4-3, with D unresolved. CDR3 length: 15 residues. CDR1 is LGHNA, CDR2 YSLEER, per germline. Trimming shortened V by 4 bases and J by 3 bases, and 13 bases separated the two germline ends. The CDR3 coding sequence is TGCGCCAGCAGCCGAGACCGGGCCTCCAATCAGCCCCAGCATTTT. The encoded protein is CASSRDRASNQPQHF.

This clonotype was seen a handful of times. The chain combines TRBV7-9 with TRBJ2-5; a weak D match, TRBD1 (5 bases). The CDR3 loop spans 14 amino acids. Germline V gene data show CDR1 as SEHNR and CDR2 as FQNEAQ (reference sequence). With 3 bases removed from V and 5 bases from J, the gap between germline ends came to 13 bases. The CDR3 region is CASSFSGSSETQYF. CDR3 nucleotides: TGTGCCAGCAGCTTTTCAGGGTCTTCGGAGACCCAGTACTTC. The full variable domain, its missing parts supplied by reference TRBV7-9 and TRBJ2-5, is DTGVSQNPRHKITKRGQNVTFRCDPISEHNRLYWYRQTLGQGPEFLTYFQNEAQLEKSRLLSDRFSAERPKGSFSTLEIQRTEQGDSAMYLCASSFSGSSETQYFGPGTRLLVL.

There are many counts of this clonotype. This chain connects TRBV5-6 to TRBJ2-1; D ambiguous. The CDR3 sequence is 12 residues long. The V end lost 3 bases, the J end lost 9 bases, and 10 bases lay between the germline ends. Germline CDR1 reads SGHDT; CDR2 reads YYEEEE. CDR3 in DNA: TGTGCCAGCAGCTGGGGAAGAGGTGAGCAGTTCTTC. It is translated as CASSWGRGEQFF.

The gene calls are TRBV4-2 and TRBJ2-3, with 9 nucleotides matching TRBD2. The CDR3 totals 16 residues. The germline V gene encodes CDR1 LGHNA and CDR2 YNFKEQ. Trimming cost V 4 bases and J 4 bases; bases outside gene matches: 9. CDR3 loop: CASSPSAGGPADTQYF. Here the CDR3 DNA reads TGTGCCAGCAGCCCTTCGGCGGGGGGGCCCGCAGATACGCAGTATTTT.

This clonotype was seen only once. This sequence joins TRBV6-4 and TRBJ2-3; D might be TRBD1 (6 bases). CDR3 length: 15 amino acids. Germline values: CDR1 MRHNA, CDR2 SNTAGT. With 0 bases removed from V and 2 bases from J, the gap between germline ends came to 9 bases. The CDR3 loop is CASSDSGDTTDTQYF. DNA for the CDR3: TGTGCCAGCAGTGACTCAGGGGACACCACAGATACGCAGTATTTT.

Note on this clonotype: One end of the junction is discordant with germline, which a read error may explain. The chain uses TRBV7-9 and TRBJ1-5, with 9 bases aligning to TRBD1. From germline, CDR1 is SEHNR and CDR2 FQNEAQ (reference sequence). The CDR3 loop spans 16 amino acids. The DNA of the CDR3 is TGTGCCAGCAGCCACGGGACAGGGAGGGTCAATCAGCCCCAGCGTTTT. Encoded protein: CASSHGTGRVNQPQRF.

This clonotype is a singleton in its sample. J is TRBJ2-7 and V is TRBV7-9; D not resolved. Deletions cut 1 base from V and 7 bases from J, with 8 bases between. Germline CDR1 is SEHNR and CDR2 is FQNEAQ (reference sequence). The CDR3 totals 12 residues. The CDR3 nucleotides are TGTGCCAGCAGCTTAGGAGCAGCTGAGCAGTACTTC. As protein: CASSLGAAEQYF.

The J gene is TRBJ2-1, the V gene TRBV20-1, with TRBD2 as a possible D gene (6 bases). Germline assignment: CDR1 DFQATT and CDR2 SNEGSKA (reference sequence). Trimming cost V 6 bases and J 11 bases, with 20 bases left between them. CDR3 length equals 13 residues. The DNA for the CDR3 is TGCAGTGCGGCTTCTAGCGCACAGACCCAGCAGTTCTTC. It specifies CSAASSAQTQQFF.

This clonotype came up a few times. This chain uses TRBV27 with TRBJ2-5; 8 nucleotides align to TRBD2. Germline V gene sequence: CDR1 MNHEY, CDR2 SMNVEV (reference sequence). The trim removed 2 bases at V and 7 bases at J, leaving 9 bases unmatched. The CDR3 is 15 amino acids. The CDR3 bases are TGTGCCAGCAGTTTACCGGGGGGGCTGGAGGGGACCCAGTACTTC. This sequence encodes CASSLPGGLEGTQYF.

This clonotype showed up just a few times. The CDR3 DNA is TGTGCCAGCAGCTTACGGGGTCGGGACACCGGGGAGCTGTTTTTT. This sequence encodes CASSLRGRDTGELFF. The chain recombines TRBV7-9 with TRBJ2-2; D is possibly TRBD2 (5 bases). Per the germline V gene, CDR1 is SEHNR and CDR2 is FQNEAQ (reference sequence). This CDR3 spans 15 amino acids. The ends were cut back, 2 bases at V and 3 bases at J, with 10 bases in the middle.

Only a few counts were recorded for this clonotype. CDR3 sequence reads: CASSKGGTDTQYF. DNA of the CDR3: TGTGCCAGTTCAAAGGGGGGCACAGATACGCAGTATTTT. The chain recombines TRBV2 with TRBJ2-3, with a weak D call TRBD1 (6 bases). V lost 9 bases, J lost 1 base, and 11 bases lay in between. In germline, CDR1 is SNHLY, CDR2 FYNNEI. The CDR3 is made up of 13 amino acids. The whole variable domain, remainder taken from reference TRBV2 and TRBJ2-3, is EPEVTQTPSHQVTQMGQEVILRCVPISNHLYFYWYRQILGQKVEFLVSFYNNEISEKSEIFDDQFSVERPDGSNFTLKIRSTKLEDSAMYFCASSKGGTDTQYFGPGTRLTVL.

The V gene is TRBV20-1, the J gene TRBJ1-2, with D perhaps TRBD1 (5 bases). V lost 2 bases and J 3 bases, leaving 13 bases between the germline ends. CDR1 is DFQATT and CDR2 is SNEGSKA in the germline V gene (reference sequence). This CDR3 is 14 amino acids long. CDR3 bases: TGCAGTGCTAGATGGTCCCTGGGGGACTATGGCTACACCTTC. It codes for CSARWSLGDYGYTF.

This rearrangement joins TRBV11-2 to TRBJ1-4; D is undetermined. CDR3 size: 16 residues. V shed 0 bases and J shed 11 bases, with 19 bases lying between them. Per germline, CDR1 SGHAT and CDR2 FQNNGV. CDR3 protein: CASSLEGGIRSPKLFF. Written as DNA, the CDR3 is TGTGCCAGCAGCTTAGAAGGCGGTATCCGTAGCCCTAAACTGTTTTTT.

The chain combines TRBV24-1 with TRBJ2-3, with 12 bases that match TRBD2. V gave up 4 bases and J gave up 2 bases; unmatched junction bases: 9. Germline CDR1 reads KGHDR; CDR2 reads SFDVKD. CDR3 length: 18 residues. The CDR3: CATSDPPRTSGITDTQYF. Here the CDR3 DNA reads TGTGCCACCAGTGACCCCCCAAGGACTAGCGGGATCACAGATACGCAGTATTTT.

This clonotype was picked up a small number of times. The V call is TRBV29-1, the J call TRBJ2-7; 8 nucleotides agree with TRBD1. V was pared by 6 bases and J by 3 bases, with 10 bases of the junction left unmatched. Per germline, CDR1 SQVTM and CDR2 ANQGSEA. There are 14 residues in the CDR3. As DNA, the CDR3 is TGCAGCGTCCTCGGGACAGGTGCGTTCTACGAGCAGTACTTC. Residues: CSVLGTGAFYEQYF.

This clonotype has just a few counts. This chain links TRBV19 with TRBJ2-3; D remains ambiguous. Trimming took off 6 bases at V and 2 bases at J, with 15 bases between the two ends. Germline values: CDR1 LNHDA, CDR2 SQIVND (reference sequence). There are 15 residues in the CDR3. This CDR3 reads CASRPLDLITDTQYF. Written as DNA, the CDR3 is TGTGCCAGTAGGCCGCTGGACCTTATCACAGATACGCAGTATTTT.